Following are 26 T cell receptor beta chains from one sample sequenced in a study of radiotherapy plus CTLA-4 blockade in lung cancer. Profiling relied on immunoSEQ multiplex PCR, and the TCRdb table lists in-frame clones only, not all of them. The top ten clones hold roughly 15% of a sample with around 71,000 clones, about 72% of them seen once. The material was peripheral blood, obtained from a patient treated with radiotherapy plus ipilimumab. These receptors were obtained from a human donor with non-small cell lung cancer whose response to radiotherapy plus ipilimumab could not be evaluated. Some clones in this sample may be carry-over from other donors' samples.

The genes are TRBV6-1 and TRBJ2-7; 10 bases match TRBD1. The germline gives CDR1 MNHNS, CDR2 SASEGT. V gave up 8 bases and J gave up 2 bases; unmatched junction bases: 6. The CDR3 is 14 residues long. The CDR3 sequence is CASCFGQGAYEQYF. Here the CDR3 DNA reads TGTGCCAGCTGTTTTGGACAGGGGGCCTACGAGCAGTACTTC.

This chain uses TRBV7-2 with TRBJ1-1; unclear D gene. The germline CDR1 and CDR2 sequences are SGHTA and FQGNSA. This CDR3 has 16 residues. Trimming shortened V by 4 bases and J by 1 base, and 16 bases separated the two germline ends. CDR3 bases: TGTGCCAGCAGCTACCATTATCCGAACAGGAACACTGAAGCTTTCTTT. It translates to CASSYHYPNRNTEAFF.

The rearrangement joins TRBV7-3 to TRBJ2-5; tentative D call: TRBD2 (6 bases). V was trimmed by 5 bases and J by 5 bases, leaving 15 bases between them. The CDR3 spans 14 residues. CDR1 is SGHTA and CDR2 is FQGTGA in the germline V gene. CDR3 in amino acids: CASSLGGAGETQYF. The CDR3 DNA is TGTGCCAGCAGCCTAGGCGGGGCCGGGGAGACCCAGTACTTC.

The chain employs TRBV15 and TRBJ1-4; the match to TRBD1 covers 9 bases. The CDR3 covers 15 residues. V shed 4 bases, J shed 6 bases, and the junction held 6 bases outside the gene matches. Germline assignment: CDR1 LNHNV and CDR2 YYDKDF (reference sequence). The CDR3 DNA is TGTGCCACCAGCACGTTCCGGGACAGGGATGAAAAACTGTTTTTT. Its translation is CATSTFRDRDEKLFF.

This sequence joins TRBV9 and TRBJ2-1; maybe TRBD2 (6 bases). The CDR3 extends over 15 amino acids. V lost 3 bases to trimming and J lost 4 bases, with 14 bases between them. The V gene's germline CDR1 is SGDLS and CDR2 YYNGEE. The CDR3 spells CASSEDTGVYNEQFF. CDR3 nucleotides: TGTGCCAGCAGCGAGGACACGGGGGTTTACAATGAGCAGTTCTTC.

This clone came up a few times. Other DNA sequences in this specimen translate into the identical CDR3. The V and J genes are TRBV6-5 and TRBJ1-3; D is ambiguous. The V gene's germline CDR1 is MNHEY and CDR2 SVGAGI. The CDR3 loop spans 14 amino acids. Trimming took off 5 bases at V and 0 bases at J, with 8 bases between the two ends. DNA of the CDR3: TGTGCCAGCAGTCGAGGATTCTCTGGAAACACCATATATTTT. It specifies CASSRGFSGNTIYF.

V and J are TRBV19 and TRBJ2-7; maybe TRBD1 (5 bases). The germline V gene encodes CDR1 LNHDA and CDR2 SQIVND (reference sequence). Trimming cost V 6 bases and J 5 bases, with 14 bases left between them. The CDR3 is made up of 13 amino acids. In DNA, the CDR3 is TGTGCCAGTAGACCCGGACAAGGGGACGAGCAGTACTTC. This translates into CASRPGQGDEQYF.

Of note for this clone: Other DNA sequences from this sample encode an identical CDR3 as well. This sequence joins TRBV5-1 and TRBJ1-1; TRBD1 is a possible D gene (6 bases). Per the germline V gene, CDR1 is SGHRS and CDR2 is YFSETQ. Trimming took off 4 bases at V and 1 base at J, with 11 bases between the two ends. The CDR3 is 14 amino acids. CDR3 coding DNA: TGCGCCAGCAGCCTCAGGGGCGGGAACACTGAAGCTTTCTTT. The encoded protein is CASSLRGGNTEAFF.

The chain links TRBV7-2 to TRBJ1-2; no definite D call. The CDR3 is 13 residues long. The germline CDR1 and CDR2 sequences are SGHTA and FQGNSA. The V gene lost 5 bases and the J gene lost 8 bases, with 15 bases spanning the gap. CDR3 DNA sequence: TGTGCCAGCAGCCTAGGAAGGGAGAACGGCTACACCTTC. The encoded protein is CASSLGRENGYTF.

The V call is TRBV4-1, the J call TRBJ1-2, with a weak D call TRBD1 (5 bases). Between the trimmed V and J ends, which lost 0 bases and 8 bases, there was a span of 10 bases. The CDR3 covers 13 residues. In germline, CDR1 is MGHRA, CDR2 YSYEKL. CDR3: CASSQEAGVGYTF. The DNA for the CDR3 is TGCGCCAGCAGCCAAGAGGCGGGGGTGGGCTACACCTTC.

Regarding this clone: Germline and junction disagree at one end, which may indicate a read error. This chain joins TRBV5-4 and TRBJ2-7, with 7 bases fitting TRBD1. The germline gives CDR1 SGHNT, CDR2 YYREEE (reference sequence). The CDR3 covers 15 residues. The CDR3 region has the DNA TGCGCCAGCAGCCAACGGGACAGTCGTTTGGGCGAGCAGTACTTC. Protein: CASSQRDSRLGEQYF.

V and J are TRBV10-3 and TRBJ1-3; unclear D gene. This CDR3 has 14 residues. The V gene's germline CDR1 is ENHRY and CDR2 SYGVKD. V was shortened by 2 bases and J by 6 bases, with 11 bases between the two germline ends. DNA of the CDR3: TGTGCCATCAGTGAGGCGGGCACCGTAAACACCATATATTTT. Translation gives CAISEAGTVNTIYF.

The CDR3 DNA reads TGTGCCAGCAGCGTCTCCCGGGACAGTAACTATGGCTACACCTTC. It is translated as CASSVSRDSNYGYTF. The J gene is TRBJ1-2, the V gene TRBV9, with TRBD1 matching over 7 bases. This CDR3 is 15 amino acids long. CDR1 and CDR2 (germline): SGDLS, YYNGEE. V lost 2 bases and J lost 1; bases outside the gene matches: 5.

The chain recombines TRBV7-8 with TRBJ2-1, with a possible D match to TRBD1 (6 bases). The CDR3 is 14 residues long. Germline V gives CDR1 SGHVS, CDR2 FQNEAQ. V was cut by 3 bases and J by 8 bases, with 14 bases left in between. The CDR3 region has the DNA TGTGCCAGCAGCTTCATCCCAGGGGACGATGAGCAGTTCTTC. The encoded protein is CASSFIPGDDEQFF.

The chain uses TRBV2 and TRBJ2-7; 8 nucleotides match TRBD1. CDR3 size: 14 residues. Trimming cost V 6 bases and J 6 bases; bases outside gene matches: 10. Germline loops: CDR1 SNHLY, CDR2 FYNNEI. The CDR3 nucleotides read TGTGCCAGCAGACCCCGGGACAGGTTAGGCGAGCAGTACTTC. Translating gives CASRPRDRLGEQYF.

V gene TRBV29-1 combines with J gene TRBJ1-1, with TRBD1 as a possible D gene (6 bases). V lost 8 bases, J lost 0 bases, and 16 bases lay in between. Germline V gene data show CDR1 as SQVTM and CDR2 as ANQGSEA. This CDR3 region has 14 residues. For the CDR3, the DNA is TGCAGCATTCAGGGGTCTCACATGAACACTGAAGCTTTCTTT. Residues: CSIQGSHMNTEAFF.

The chain couples TRBV7-3 to TRBJ2-3; D perhaps matches TRBD1 (5 bases). V was cut by 6 bases and J by 6 bases, with 10 bases left in between. Germline loops: CDR1 SGHTA, CDR2 FQGTGA. The CDR3 consists of 12 residues. The CDR3 loop is CASRSSGDTQYF. DNA for the CDR3: TGTGCCAGCAGATCGTCAGGGGATACGCAGTATTTT.

This clone was recorded a few times. The chain uses TRBV7-6 and TRBJ2-5, with D possibly TRBD2 on 6 matching bases. Germline values: CDR1 SGHVS, CDR2 FNYEAQ. This CDR3 comprises 20 residues. The V and J ends lost 1 base and 4 bases respectively, with 28 bases between them. CDR3 region: CASSLDPERVVTTGRETQYF. CDR3 DNA sequence: TGTGCCAGCAGCTTAGATCCCGAGCGGGTAGTCACTACGGGCCGAGAGACCCAGTACTTC. The complete variable domain, with remaining parts taken from reference TRBV7-6 and TRBJ2-5, reads GAGVSQSPRYKVTKRGQDVALRCDPISGHVSLYWYRQALGQGPEFLTYFNYEAQQDKSGLPNDRFSAERPEGSISTLTIQRTEQRDSAMYRCASSLDPERVVTTGRETQYFGPGTRLLVL.

The V gene is TRBV9, the J gene TRBJ1-4, with D tentatively TRBD1 (6 bases). V lost 6 bases to trimming and J lost 3 bases, with 9 bases between them. CDR1 is SGDLS and CDR2 is YYNGEE in the germline V gene. The CDR3 covers 13 residues. The CDR3 region is CASTTGPNEKLFF. CDR3 bases: TGTGCCAGCACGACAGGCCCTAATGAAAAACTGTTTTTT.

The chain has TRBV29-1 and TRBJ1-2; 11 bases fit TRBD1. Trimming at V came to 5 bases and at J to 7 bases, leaving 6 bases not matched to a gene. The CDR3 totals 13 residues. Per germline, CDR1 SQVTM and CDR2 ANQGSEA. The CDR3 DNA reads as TGCAGCGTTTCCGGGACAGGGGGTATTGGCTACACCTTC. Translating it yields CSVSGTGGIGYTF.

V is TRBV4-1 and J is TRBJ2-3, with 12 bases fitting TRBD2. The CDR3 consists of 20 residues. Germline V CDR1 and CDR2: MGHRA, YSYEKL. V was pared by 0 bases and J by 0 bases, with 10 bases of the junction left unmatched. CDR3 sequence: CASSQDQGLAGGRSTDTQYF. The CDR3 coding sequence is TGCGCCAGCAGCCAAGATCAGGGGCTAGCGGGGGGGAGAAGCACAGATACGCAGTATTTT.

V gene TRBV19 combines with J gene TRBJ2-7, with 11 bases aligning to TRBD1. Germline values: CDR1 LNHDA, CDR2 SQIVND (reference sequence). The V segment lost 4 bases and the J segment 1 base; nucleotides outside the gene matches: 9. The CDR3 is 17 residues long. In DNA, the CDR3 is TGTGCCAGTAGTAATCCCCCCGGGACAGGGGGATCCTACGAGCAGTACTTC. It codes for CASSNPPGTGGSYEQYF.

This chain joins TRBV5-6 and TRBJ2-7; 9 bases agree with TRBD1. The V gene end was trimmed by 2 bases and the J gene end by 6 bases; junction bases not matched to a gene: 6. From germline, CDR1 is SGHDT and CDR2 YYEEEE. This CDR3 region has 14 residues. The CDR3 DNA sequence: TGTGCCAGCAGCTTCGGGACAGGGTTTTTCGAGCAGTACTTC. It translates to CASSFGTGFFEQYF. The entire variable domain, with the rest obtained from reference TRBV5-6 and TRBJ2-7, is as follows: DAGVTQSPTHLIKTRGQQVTLRCSPKSGHDTVSWYQQALGQGPQFIFQYYEEEERQRGNFPDRFSGHQFPNYSSELNVNALLLGDSALYLCASSFGTGFFEQYFGPGTRLTVT.

This chain connects TRBV28 to TRBJ1-1, with a tentative D call TRBD1 (5 bases). Trimming removed 7 bases at V and 3 bases at J, with 15 bases between. CDR3 length equals 14 residues. Germline V gene sequence: CDR1 MDHEN, CDR2 SYDVKM. CDR3 loop: CASTPGQGYTEAFF. The CDR3 coding sequence is TGTGCCAGCACCCCCGGGCAGGGTTACACTGAAGCTTTCTTT.

The sample holds a few counts of this clone. V gene TRBV29-1 combines with J gene TRBJ2-7; no clear D gene. V lost 2 bases and J lost 6, with 14 bases in between. CDR1 SQVTM and CDR2 ANQGSEA come from the germline V gene. The CDR3 extends over 13 amino acids. CDR3 coding DNA: TGCAGCGTTGAAAGCAGGCCCTACGGCGAGCAGTACTTC. It encodes CSVESRPYGEQYF.

This clone was observed at least ten times. Here the CDR3 DNA reads TGTGCCAGCAGCTTGGCCGGGACAGAGCAACACGAGCAGTACTTC. Protein product: CASSLAGTEQHEQYF. The chain recombines TRBV5-5 with TRBJ2-7; 7 nucleotides agree with TRBD1. This CDR3 spans 15 amino acids. Germline CDR1 is SGHKS and CDR2 is YYEKEE (reference sequence). V shed 0 bases, J shed 5 bases, and the junction held 8 bases outside the gene matches. The full variable domain, in which reference TRBV5-5 and TRBJ2-7 provide the parts outside the CDR3, is DAGVTQSPTHLIKTRGQQVTLRCSPISGHKSVSWYQQVLGQGPQFIFQYYEKEERGRGNFPDRFSARQFPNYSSELNVNALLLGDSALYLCASSLAGTEQHEQYFGPGTRLTVT.